What follows are 14 T cell receptor beta chains derived from one specimen sequenced in a study of blood T cell repertoires in COVID-19. The assay was immunoSEQ multiplex PCR, and TCRdb's table has in-frame clones only and misses some. The sample lists about 170,000 clones; approximately 80% were seen once. Input material: peripheral blood. The receptors were gathered from a woman of 80 years or more with active or convalescent COVID-19.

This chain's CDR3 is CASRTMSANYGYTF. CDR3 bases: TGTGCCAGTAGAACTATGTCAGCTAACTATGGCTACACCTTC. The chain carries TRBV19 and TRBJ1-2; D unclear. This CDR3 has 14 amino acids. V gave up 6 bases and J gave up 0 bases, with 11 bases separating them. Germline V CDR1 and CDR2: LNHDA, SQIVND (reference sequence).

The DNA for the CDR3 is TGTGCCAGCAGTCCCACCAGGGAAAAACTGTTTTTT. Translation: CASSPTREKLFF. The genes are TRBV6-2 or TRBV6-3 and TRBJ1-4; D gene uncertain. Germline values: CDR1 MNHEY, CDR2 SVGEGT. V was pared by 5 bases and J by 8 bases, with 9 bases between. The CDR3 extends over 12 amino acids.

The chain is built from TRBV9 and TRBJ2-2, with D possibly TRBD2 on 5 matching bases. The V gene's germline CDR1 is SGDLS and CDR2 YYNGEE. CDR3 size: 16 residues. V lost 4 bases to trimming and J lost 0 bases, with 13 bases between them. The chain's CDR3 is CASSPGGGPNTGELFF. The CDR3 bases are TGTGCCAGCAGCCCCGGTGGAGGCCCGAACACCGGGGAGCTGTTTTTT.

The gene calls are TRBV6-5 and TRBJ1-1; 8 bases fit TRBD1. Germline CDR1 MNHEY, CDR2 SVGAGI. J was trimmed by 5 bases and V by 1 base; bases with no gene match: 6. This CDR3 has 15 amino acids. The CDR3 nucleotides are TGTGCCAGCAGTTACTGGCAGGGGGCGAATACTGAAGCTTTCTTT. Amino acid sequence: CASSYWQGANTEAFF.

This clone was recorded only once. The genes are TRBV2 and TRBJ1-3; possibly TRBD1 for D (6 bases). The CDR3 runs 14 residues. Germline V gene sequence: CDR1 SNHLY, CDR2 FYNNEI. Between the trimmed V and J ends, which lost 5 bases and 6 bases, there was a span of 14 bases. In DNA, the CDR3 is TGTGCCAGCAGTTCAGGGGTAGATGAAAACACCATATATTTT. Translating it yields CASSSGVDENTIYF.

The rearrangement uses TRBV18 and TRBJ2-7; D possibly corresponds to TRBD1 (7 bases). CDR1 is KGHSH and CDR2 is LQKENI in the germline V gene. The CDR3 extends over 15 amino acids. Trimming took off 4 bases at V and 6 bases at J, with 19 bases between the two ends. The CDR3 spells CASSRTGTDSGEQYF. The CDR3 DNA sequence: TGTGCCAGCTCACGCACCGGGACAGATAGCGGCGAGCAGTACTTC.

The chain uses TRBV6-6 and TRBJ2-1; 7 bases map to TRBD1. This CDR3 spans 16 amino acids. The J segment lost 8 bases and the V segment lost 6 bases, leaving 16 bases of the junction unmatched. Germline values: CDR1 MNHNY, CDR2 SVGAGI (reference sequence). CDR3 coding DNA: TGTGCCAGCAGCGATACAGGGGATAGTATCATCGATGAGCAGTTCTTC. Translation gives CASSDTGDSIIDEQFF.

The genes are TRBV18 and TRBJ1-1, with no clear D. This CDR3 region has 17 residues. V was pared by 1 base and J by 4 bases, with 19 bases between. Germline V lookup: CDR1 KGHSH, CDR2 LQKENI. CDR3 loop: CASSPQILREVSTEAFF. The CDR3 DNA follows: TGTGCCAGCTCACCACAGATCCTAAGGGAGGTTAGCACTGAAGCTTTCTTT.

This clone was recorded only once. J is TRBJ1-1 and V is TRBV11-3; D is possibly TRBD1 (6 bases). The CDR3 contains 13 residues. Trimming stripped 1 base from V and 7 bases from J, with 10 bases between. CDR1 and CDR2 (germline): SGHNT, YENEEA. In nucleotides, the CDR3 is TGTGCCAGCAGCTTAGTTTCACAGGGTGAAGCTTTCTTT. Its translation: CASSLVSQGEAFF.

The chain is built from TRBV7-2 and TRBJ1-1; tentatively, D is TRBD1 (5 bases). The CDR3 has 14 amino acids. V lost 1 base, J lost 1 base, and 7 bases lay in between. Germline assignment: CDR1 SGHTA and CDR2 FQGNSA. CDR3 coding DNA: TGTGCCAGCAGCTTAGGTACAGGGAACACTGAAGCTTTCTTT. Translated, it gives CASSLGTGNTEAFF.

This sequence joins TRBV2 and TRBJ1-1, with TRBD1 matching 9 bases. Germline trimming cut 5 bases from V and 5 bases from J; bases unmatched to any gene: 6. CDR3 length: 14 residues. Per germline, CDR1 SNHLY and CDR2 FYNNEI. Written as DNA, the CDR3 is TGTGCCAGCAGTCGGGGACAGGGAGCAACTGAAGCTTTCTTT. Its protein is CASSRGQGATEAFF.

V usage is TRBV6-2 or TRBV6-3 and J usage is TRBJ1-1; D may be TRBD1 (5 bases). The V gene lost 3 bases and the J gene lost 1 base, with 12 bases spanning the gap. The CDR3 consists of 15 residues. Germline V gene lookup returns CDR1 MNHEY and CDR2 SVGEGT. The CDR3 DNA reads as TGTGCCAGCAGTTATCCCCGGGACTCGAACACTGAAGCTTTCTTT. This gives the protein CASSYPRDSNTEAFF.

This sequence joins TRBV9 and TRBJ2-1, with D possibly being TRBD2 (6 bases). CDR3 length: 13 residues. Germline CDR1 is SGDLS and CDR2 is YYNGEE. The germline V and J ends were trimmed by 4 bases and 7 bases, with 12 bases remaining between them. CDR3 bases: TGTGCCAGCAGCACTACTAGCTATAATGAGCAGTTCTTC. Its translation is CASSTTSYNEQFF.

The V gene is TRBV7-2, the J gene TRBJ1-1; unclear D gene. The CDR3 is 12 residues long. CDR1 is SGHTA, CDR2 FQGNSA, per germline. Trimming left V 5 bases short and J 2 bases short, with 6 bases between. CDR3 sequence reads: CASSPINTEAFF. DNA for the CDR3: TGTGCCAGCAGCCCTATAAACACTGAAGCTTTCTTT. Supplemented by reference TRBV7-2 and TRBJ1-1, the full variable domain reads GAGVSQSPSNKVTEKGKDVELRCDPISGHTALYWYRQSLGQGLEFLIYFQGNSAPDKSGLPSDRFSAERTGGSVSTLTIQRTQQEDSAVYLCASSPINTEAFFGQGTRLTVV.